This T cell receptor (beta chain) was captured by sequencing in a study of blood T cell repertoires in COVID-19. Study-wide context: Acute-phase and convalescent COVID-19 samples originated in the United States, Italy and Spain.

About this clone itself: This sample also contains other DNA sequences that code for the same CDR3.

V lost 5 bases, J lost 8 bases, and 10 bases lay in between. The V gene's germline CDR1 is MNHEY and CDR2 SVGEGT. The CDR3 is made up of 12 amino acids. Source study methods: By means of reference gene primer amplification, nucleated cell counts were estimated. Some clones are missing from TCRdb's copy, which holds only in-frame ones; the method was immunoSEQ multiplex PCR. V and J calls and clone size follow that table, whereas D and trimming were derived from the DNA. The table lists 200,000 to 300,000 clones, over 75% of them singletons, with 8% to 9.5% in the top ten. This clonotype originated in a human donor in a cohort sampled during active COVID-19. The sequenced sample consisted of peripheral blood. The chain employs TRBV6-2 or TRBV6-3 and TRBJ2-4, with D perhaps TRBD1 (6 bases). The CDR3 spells CASSQQGYIQYF. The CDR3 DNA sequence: TGTGCCAGCAGTCAACAGGGATACATTCAGTACTTC.